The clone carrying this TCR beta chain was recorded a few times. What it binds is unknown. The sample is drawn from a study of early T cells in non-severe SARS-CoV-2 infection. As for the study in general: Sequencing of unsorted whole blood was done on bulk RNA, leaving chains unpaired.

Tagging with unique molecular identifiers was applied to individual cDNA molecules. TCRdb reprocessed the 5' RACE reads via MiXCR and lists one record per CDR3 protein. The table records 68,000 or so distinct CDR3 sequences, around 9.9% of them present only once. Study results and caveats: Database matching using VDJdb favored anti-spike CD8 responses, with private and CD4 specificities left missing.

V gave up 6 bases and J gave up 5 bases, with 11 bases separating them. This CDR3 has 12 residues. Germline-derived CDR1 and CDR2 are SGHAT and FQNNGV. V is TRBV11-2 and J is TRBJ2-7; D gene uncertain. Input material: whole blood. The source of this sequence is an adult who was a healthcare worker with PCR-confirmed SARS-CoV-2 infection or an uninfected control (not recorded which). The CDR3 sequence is CASRSNTDEQYF. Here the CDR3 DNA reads TGTGCCAGCAGATCCAACACCGACGAGCAGTACTTC.